A selection of T cell receptor beta chains follows, all from one sample in a study of response to subunit inactivated influenza vaccine. TCRdb re-called the RT-PCR reads with MiXCR, one entry per CDR3 protein. The table includes fewer than 350,000 distinct CDR3 sequences, 21% detected once. The source material was PBMCs from blood, sampled around 22 months after vaccination. The receptors stem from a man aged 50-75 years who received an inactivated influenza vaccine. Each CDR3 is given with its conserved first and last residue. A D gene is named only where the DNA matches it firmly. Size is stated for part of the rows, as once, few or many counts, or as a class when the clone is expanded.

size,D,J,V,DNA,CDR3
few,TRBD1,TRBJ1-4,TRBV5-1,TGCGCCAGCAGCTTTCTAGGGGGCGGTAATGAAAAACTGTTTTTT,CASSFLGGGNEKLFF
.,TRBD1,TRBJ1-6,TRBV20-1,TGCAGTGCTCACCAGACAGGGCGTTCACACCTCCACTTT,CSAHQTGRSHLHF
.,.,TRBJ1-2,TRBV28,TGTGCCAGCAGTTCCGGGGGCTTGGGTGGCGACACCTTC,CASSSGGLGGDTF
.,.,TRBJ1-5,TRBV6-5,TGTGCCAGCAGTTACGGGGTTACGGGCCAGCCCCAGCATTTT,CASSYGVTGQPQHF
many,.,TRBJ1-6,TRBV27,TGTGCCAGCAGTCTGACCGACAGGAGCCATAATTCACCCCTCCACTTT,CASSLTDRSHNSPLHF
few,.,TRBJ2-7,TRBV5-5,TGTGCCAGCAGCTTGTTCGGGCAAACCTACGAGCAGTACTTC,CASSLFGQTYEQYF
many,.,TRBJ1-1,TRBV12-3/TRBV12-4,TGTGCCAGCAGTTTACTGGAGAACACTGAAGCTTTCTTT,CASSLLENTEAFF
.,.,TRBJ2-3,TRBV7-2,TGTGCCAGCAGTACGATGGGGGCAGATACGCAGTATTTT,CASSTMGADTQYF
few,.,TRBJ2-3,TRBV20-1,TGCAGTGCCCCCGGACGGCCTGGGGTCCCAGATACGCAGTATTTT,CSAPGRPGVPDTQYF
many,.,TRBJ1-4,TRBV12-3/TRBV12-4,TGTGCCAGTAAGAGGGGACCGGTAGGGGAAAAACTGTTTTTT,CASKRGPVGEKLFF
.,.,TRBJ1-2,TRBV29-1,TGCAGCGTTGATTCGGTTCAGGCGCCAAACTATGGCTACACCTTC,CSVDSVQAPNYGYTF
few,TRBD1,TRBJ2-7,TRBV20-1,TGCAGTGCTAGAGATGGACAGGGGAGCTCCTACGAGCAGTACTTC,CSARDGQGSSYEQYF
.,TRBD1,TRBJ1-1,TRBV5-4,TGTGCCAGCAGCTGGGGACAGGGGGACACTGAAGCTTTCTTT,CASSWGQGDTEAFF
once,TRBD2,TRBJ2-2,TRBV20-1,TGCAGTACTGGGCGGGGGGACACCGGGGAGCTGTTTTTT,CSTGRGDTGELFF
.,.,TRBJ1-2,TRBV19,TGTGCCAGTAGCCCGGGACTGTTTAACTATGGCTACACCTTC,CASSPGLFNYGYTF
.,.,TRBJ1-2,TRBV2,TGTGCCAGCAGCGCTCGTGTTACAGATGGCTACACCTTC,CASSARVTDGYTF
few,.,TRBJ1-1,TRBV5-5,TGTGCCAGCAGCCCGGCCCTCAGGAACACTGAAGCTTTCTTT,CASSPALRNTEAFF
.,.,TRBJ1-1,TRBV19,TGTGCCAGTAGTGCTGCGCCAGGGGACACTGAAGCTTTCTTT,CASSAAPGDTEAFF
.,.,TRBJ1-2,TRBV9,TGTGCCAGCAGCCTCTCTGGGGGCCCCGCATATGGCTACACCTTC,CASSLSGGPAYGYTF
.,.,TRBJ1-4,TRBV5-6,TGTGCCAGCAGCTCGAGCCGGCAGGGGTACGGTGAAAAACTGTTTTTT,CASSSSRQGYGEKLFF
few,TRBD2,TRBJ2-3,TRBV28,TGTGCCAGCACTCAAATAGCGGGGGGGCGTGCTAGCACAGATACGCAGTATTTT,CASTQIAGGRASTDTQYF
.,.,TRBJ2-3,TRBV20-1,TGCAGTGCTATCCCAACCACAGGGAAGGGAAGCACAGATACGCAGTATTTT,CSAIPTTGKGSTDTQYF
.,.,TRBJ1-5,TRBV10-3,TGTGCCATCAGTGAGTCAGGGGGCAATCAGCCCCAGCATTTT,CAISESGGNQPQHF
many,TRBD1,TRBJ1-1,TRBV14,TGTGCCAGCAGCCAGATTGACAGGGAGAACACTGAAGCTTTCTTT,CASSQIDRENTEAFF
.,TRBD2,TRBJ2-1,TRBV5-4,TGTGCCAGCAGCCAAGGGACTAGCGGGGGGTACAATGAGCAGTTCTTC,CASSQGTSGGYNEQFF
many,TRBD1,TRBJ1-2,TRBV10-3,TGTGCCATTTCCCCCGGACAGGGCGGCACTGCCCTGGGGGGCTACACCTTC,CAISPGQGGTALGGYTF